Shown below are 14 T cell receptor beta chains from a single sample sequenced in a study of post-analysis software for immune sequencing data. Notes on the study in general: Controls showed lower frequencies than patients for roughly 5 TRBV segments, and TRBV5-6, TRBV5-1 and TRBV20-1 were among these.

Libraries were made from TCR beta cDNA, and they carried unique molecular identifiers. TCRdb independently ran MiXCR on the PCR reads; one entry per CDR3 protein. The sample includes roughly 800,000 distinct CDR3 sequences, approximately 44% of them seen just once. Antigens for these TCRs are unknown. Sequencing used blood. The source is a girl aged 10 to 17 with multiple sclerosis.

The V call is TRBV12-3 or TRBV12-4, the J call TRBJ1-6; unclear D gene. The CDR3 is 13 residues long. V dropped 7 bases and J dropped 9 bases, with 13 bases sitting between them. CDR3 loop: CASKREAGSPLHF. CDR3 in DNA: TGTGCCAGCAAGAGGGAGGCCGGTTCACCCCTCCACTTT.

V is TRBV20-1 and J is TRBJ1-3; 9 positions agree with TRBD1. V lost 4 bases to trimming and J lost 2 bases; unmatched junction nucleotides: 3. Germline loops: CDR1 DFQATT, CDR2 SNEGSKA (reference sequence). This CDR3 has 14 amino acids. The CDR3: CSATGTGTGNTIYF. The CDR3 bases are TGCAGTGCTACCGGGACAGGGACTGGAAACACCATATATTTT.

Note on this clonotype: One end of the junction is discordant with germline, which a read error may explain. The genes are TRBV4-3 and TRBJ2-6, with TRBD2 matching over 7 bases. The CDR3 is 17 residues long. Germline-derived CDR1 and CDR2 are LGHNA and YSLEER. CDR3 coding DNA: TGCGCCAGCAGCCAATTCCGGGGGGACTCTGGGACCAACGTCCTGACTTTC. This encodes CASSQFRGDSGTNVLTF.

This clonotype was seen a handful of times. This CDR3 is CASSWGQGADEQYF. As DNA, the CDR3 is TGCGCCAGCAGCTGGGGACAGGGGGCTGACGAGCAGTACTTC. The gene calls are TRBV5-1 and TRBJ2-7, with 12 bases matching TRBD1. The CDR3 sequence is 14 residues long. Losses at the gene ends were 3 bases for V and 5 bases for J; bases not matched to a gene: 3. CDR1 is SGHRS and CDR2 is YFSETQ in the germline V gene.

The V gene is TRBV19, the J gene TRBJ1-1; D gene ambiguous. V was pared by 6 bases and J by 4 bases, with 12 bases between. Germline CDR1 and CDR2: LNHDA and SQIVND (reference sequence). CDR3 length: 13 amino acids. CDR3: CASRDPYGTEAFF. CDR3 DNA sequence: TGTGCCAGTAGGGACCCCTATGGCACTGAAGCTTTCTTT.

This chain links TRBV20-1 with TRBJ2-7, with 8 bases lining up with TRBD2. The germline V gene has CDR1 DFQATT and CDR2 SNEGSKA (reference sequence). This CDR3 is 16 amino acids long. The V segment lost 0 bases and the J segment 3 bases; nucleotides outside the gene matches: 10. CDR3 sequence reads: CSARDLRVAGGYEQYF. The CDR3 DNA follows: TGCAGTGCTAGAGATCTTCGGGTGGCGGGAGGCTACGAGCAGTACTTC.

The chain links TRBV29-1 to TRBJ1-1, with 7 bases that match TRBD1. CDR1 and CDR2 (germline): SQVTM, ANQGSEA. The CDR3 extends over 14 amino acids. V trimming: 6 bases; J trimming: 6 bases; junction bases outside the gene matches: 13. The CDR3 nucleotides read TGCAGCGTCACGTTTGGGACAGCTAACGCTGAAGCTTTCTTT. Translated: CSVTFGTANAEAFF.

This chain uses TRBV29-1 with TRBJ1-3; no reliable D call. Between the trimmed V and J ends, which lost 7 bases and 0 bases, there was a span of 4 bases. Germline V gives CDR1 SQVTM, CDR2 ANQGSEA. This CDR3 has 11 amino acids. CDR3 nucleotides: TGCAGCGGGGGCTCTGGAAACACCATATATTTT. As protein: CSGGSGNTIYF.

The rearrangement uses TRBV4-1 and TRBJ2-1, with 8 bases identical to TRBD2. Trimming removed 3 bases from V and 5 bases from J; junction bases left unmatched: 9. The germline CDR1 and CDR2 sequences are MGHRA and YSYEKL. The length of the CDR3 is 16 residues. CDR3 in amino acids: CASSQLTSGGDNEQFF. The DNA for the CDR3 is TGCGCCAGCAGCCAGTTAACTAGCGGAGGGGACAATGAGCAGTTCTTC.

The gene calls are TRBV30 and TRBJ2-3; a possible D gene is TRBD2 (5 bases). The CDR3 extends over 14 amino acids. Germline V gene lookup returns CDR1 GTSNPN and CDR2 SVGIG (reference sequence). Trimming removed 3 bases from V and 2 bases from J, with 12 bases in between. The CDR3 bases are TGTGCCTGGAGATCCAGCGGAACCACAGATACGCAGTATTTT. Translating gives CAWRSSGTTDTQYF.

This clonotype came up a few times. V is TRBV7-2 and J is TRBJ2-7; the match to TRBD1 covers 7 bases. The junction had 9 bases not matched to a gene; V was cut back by 1 base and J by 3 bases. There are 16 residues in the CDR3. Germline V gene lookup returns CDR1 SGHTA and CDR2 FQGNSA. CDR3 nucleotides: TGTGCCAGCAGCTTAGGCCCGGGACAGTTACTCTACGAGCAGTACTTC. Translating it yields CASSLGPGQLLYEQYF.

The V gene is TRBV12-3 or TRBV12-4, the J gene TRBJ2-7, with unresolved D. The CDR3 has 16 residues. Trimming left V 1 base short and J 2 bases short, with 15 bases between. The CDR3 DNA follows: TGTGCCAGCAGTTTAGGCTGGGCGCTCTCCACCTACGAGCAGTACTTC. This codes for CASSLGWALSTYEQYF.

This clonotype came up a few times. The V gene is TRBV6-1, the J gene TRBJ2-5; no firm D call. V lost 1 base, J lost 1 base, and 10 bases lay in between. The CDR3 extends over 15 amino acids. Looked up from germline, CDR1 is MNHNS and CDR2 is SASEGT. The CDR3 loop is CASSEVMMVQETQYF. Here the CDR3 DNA reads TGTGCCAGCAGTGAAGTGATGATGGTCCAAGAGACCCAGTACTTC.

This clonotype appeared once. A single base separates this from a much larger clone, so it may be a read error. The rearrangement joins TRBV29-1 to TRBJ2-7, with 9 bases matching TRBD1. Looked up from germline, CDR1 is SQVTM and CDR2 is ANQGSEA. There are 13 residues in the CDR3. V lost 5 bases to trimming and J lost 7 bases; unmatched junction nucleotides: 9. The CDR3 region is CSVWTGASNEQYF. Written as DNA, the CDR3 is TGCAGCGTTTGGACAGGGGCATCCAATGAGCAGTACTTC.